These 2 T cell receptor beta chains share one sample of origin, sequenced in a study of response to subunit inactivated influenza vaccine. TCRdb called the RT-PCR reads again in MiXCR, with one record for every CDR3 protein. The profile shows around 600,000 distinct CDR3 sequences, around 11% of them singletons. The data were also submitted as part of a second study, on T cells expressing NK-cell markers. That source notes: The authors made TCR beta cDNA libraries by 5'RACE template switching. This switching added a universal primer site and UMIs.

This sample comprised PBMCs from blood, obtained on the day of vaccination. The receptors originated from a man between 45 and 60 years old who received an inactivated influenza vaccine.

This clonotype was observed many times. The CDR3 nucleotides are TGCGCCAGCAGCTTGGATGTAGGGACAGGGTCCACTGAAGCTTTCTTT. It yields the protein CASSLDVGTGSTEAFF. V and J are TRBV5-1 and TRBJ1-1, with 9 bases lining up with TRBD1. The germline CDR1 and CDR2 sequences are SGHRS and YFSETQ. J was trimmed by 4 bases and V by 0 bases; bases with no gene match: 7. The length of the CDR3 is 16 residues.

This clonotype was seen a few times. Its ends do not fully match the called genes, so a read error is possible. The CDR3 loop reads CVSSLAHPRGLFF. CDR3 sequence (DNA): TGTGTCAGCAGCTTAGCGCACCCGCGGGGGCTGTTTTTT. The chain has TRBV7-9 and TRBJ2-2; a weak D match, TRBD2 (6 bases). CDR3 length: 13 residues. CDR1 SEHNR and CDR2 FQNEAQ come from the germline V gene (reference sequence).